The T cell receptor (beta chain) described here comes from a study of identical twins. General study findings and limits: There was more out-of-frame TCR alpha sharing in monozygotic twins than models estimated. Excess sharing by twins proved weaker in beta out-of-frame sequences.

Each CDR3 protein gets one entry after TCRdb re-called the 5' RACE reads with MiXCR. The table includes 470,000 or so distinct CDR3 sequences, 20% to 25% detected once. The CDR3 covers 16 residues. Details on this clonotype: The target antigen is unknown.

This same sample was also part of a study on T cells expressing NK-cell markers. That paper notes: Cells sorted as CD3+CD56+NKG2C+, CD3+CD56+NKG2C- and CD3+CD56-NKG2C+ T cells supplied the TCR beta repertoires. Serological testing identified seven of the eight sequenced donors as HCMV-seropositive and one as seronegative.

Sequenced: CD4+ T cells sorted from blood. The genes are TRBV21-1 and TRBJ2-1. TRBV21-1 is described as a pseudogene. The receptor was derived from a woman aged 18-30 years in good health. The CDR3 region has the DNA TGTGCCAGCAGCAAAGCGCGGAACGGCGCCTACAATGAGCAGTTCTTC. This sequence encodes CASSKARNGAYNEQFF.